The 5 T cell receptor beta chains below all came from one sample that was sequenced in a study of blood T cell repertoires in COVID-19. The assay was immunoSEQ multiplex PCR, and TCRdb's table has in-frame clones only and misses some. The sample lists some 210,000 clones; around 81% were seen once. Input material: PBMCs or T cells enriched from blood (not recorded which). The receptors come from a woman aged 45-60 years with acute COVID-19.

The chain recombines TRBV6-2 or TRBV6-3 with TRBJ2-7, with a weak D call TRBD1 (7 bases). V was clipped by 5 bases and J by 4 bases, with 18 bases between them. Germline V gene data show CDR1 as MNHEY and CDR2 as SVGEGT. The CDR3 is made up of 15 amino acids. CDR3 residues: CASSPESGGRYEQYF. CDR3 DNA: TGTGCCAGCAGTCCAGAATCAGGGGGGAGATACGAGCAGTACTTC.

CDR3 DNA: TGTGCCAGCACCTCCCACAGGGGGCAAGAGACCCAGTACTTC. Its translation: CASTSHRGQETQYF. The rearrangement links TRBV7-2 to TRBJ2-5, with 8 positions matching TRBD1. This CDR3 spans 14 amino acids. The germline gives CDR1 SGHTA, CDR2 FQGNSA. Trimming took 7 bases from V and 2 from J; bases not matched to a gene: 6.

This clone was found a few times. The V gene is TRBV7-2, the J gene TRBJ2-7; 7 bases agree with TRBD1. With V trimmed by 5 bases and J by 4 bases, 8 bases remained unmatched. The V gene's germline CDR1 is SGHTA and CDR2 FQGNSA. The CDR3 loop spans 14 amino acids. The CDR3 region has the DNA TGTGCCAGCAGCCTAGGGCAGGGGGAATACGAGCAGTACTTC. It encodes CASSLGQGEYEQYF.

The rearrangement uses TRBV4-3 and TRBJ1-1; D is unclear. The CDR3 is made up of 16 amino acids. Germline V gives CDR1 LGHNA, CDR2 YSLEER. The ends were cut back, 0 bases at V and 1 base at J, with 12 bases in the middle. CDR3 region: CASSQDQHRPNTEAFF. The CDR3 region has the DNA TGCGCCAGCAGCCAAGATCAGCACAGACCGAACACTGAAGCTTTCTTT.

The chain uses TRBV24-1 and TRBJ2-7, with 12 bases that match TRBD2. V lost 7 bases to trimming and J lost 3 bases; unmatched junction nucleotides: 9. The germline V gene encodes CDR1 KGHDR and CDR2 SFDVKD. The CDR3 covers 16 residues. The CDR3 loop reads CATSHGLAGPFYEQYF. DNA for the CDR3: TGTGCCACCAGCCACGGACTAGCGGGACCGTTCTACGAGCAGTACTTC.